The 15 T cell receptor beta chains below were found in one sample sequenced in a study of T cell responses to AZD1222 COVID-19 vaccine. Assay: immunoSEQ multiplex PCR; the TCRdb copy retains only in-frame clones and omits some. The sample has some 130,000 clones; roughly 90% are singletons. Material: peripheral blood, obtained 28 days after the second AZD1222 dose. These receptors were obtained from an adult who received the AZD1222 COVID-19 vaccine.

V usage is TRBV5-4 and J usage is TRBJ2-7; no definite D call. The CDR3 spans 14 residues. Germline V gene lookup returns CDR1 SGHNT and CDR2 YYREEE (reference sequence). V lost 3 bases and J lost 5, with 15 bases in between. CDR3 sequence (DNA): TGTGCCAGCAGCTCTCCGAAGGCGATTCACGAGCAGTACTTC. Amino acid sequence: CASSSPKAIHEQYF.

This chain uses TRBV30 with TRBJ2-2; D remains ambiguous. V was trimmed by 0 bases and J by 8 bases, leaving 10 bases between them. Germline V CDR1 and CDR2: GTSNPN, SVGIG (reference sequence). This CDR3 is built from 13 residues. The CDR3 is CAWSVHGLGELFF. The CDR3 bases are TGTGCCTGGAGTGTCCACGGCCTAGGGGAGCTGTTTTTT.

This clone was observed a single time. The V gene is TRBV29-1, the J gene TRBJ2-5, with D perhaps TRBD1 or TRBD2 (5 bases each). CDR1 is SQVTM and CDR2 is ANQGSEA in the germline V gene. The CDR3 is 13 amino acids. Trimming pared 3 bases from V and 5 bases from J, leaving 13 bases between. The CDR3 region is CSVEARGGETQYF. The CDR3 region has the DNA TGCAGCGTTGAGGCCCGGGGCGGGGAGACCCAGTACTTC.

The chain has TRBV14 and TRBJ2-7; 11 bases match TRBD2. J was trimmed by 2 bases and V by 4 bases; bases with no gene match: 7. The CDR3 consists of 16 residues. Germline CDR1 reads SGHDN; CDR2 reads FVKESK. CDR3 amino acids: CASSPLAGGPTYEQYF. In nucleotides, the CDR3 is TGTGCCAGCAGCCCTTTAGCGGGAGGGCCTACCTACGAGCAGTACTTC.

The CDR3 region has the DNA TGCGCCAGCAGCTTAAGTCAGACCGCGAACACCGGGGAGCTGTTTTTT. Translation gives CASSLSQTANTGELFF. The chain uses TRBV5-1 and TRBJ2-2; D uncertain. The germline V gene has CDR1 SGHRS and CDR2 YFSETQ. CDR3 size: 16 residues. The ends were cut back, 2 bases at V and 0 bases at J, with 11 bases in the middle.

The chain has TRBV2 and TRBJ1-1; D perhaps matches TRBD1 (5 bases). This CDR3 has 23 amino acids. Germline V gene data show CDR1 as SNHLY and CDR2 as FYNNEI. Trimming took 0 bases from V and 0 from J, leaving 32 bases between them. CDR3 nucleotide sequence: TGTGCCAGCAGTGAAGCCGCTCCAGGGTCCAAAAGTGCCCCAAGTGGAATGAACACTGAAGCTTTCTTT. This translates into CASSEAAPGSKSAPSGMNTEAFF.

The chain joins TRBV5-5 to TRBJ2-7; D call uncertain. The CDR3 totals 13 residues. The germline CDR1 and CDR2 sequences are SGHKS and YYEKEE (reference sequence). Trimming removed 0 bases from V and 3 bases from J, with 7 bases in between. DNA of the CDR3: TGTGCCAGCAGCTTGGAACAGCACTACGAGCAGTACTTC. Translating it yields CASSLEQHYEQYF.

The CDR3 region is CASSYTVAGQPQHF. The CDR3, as DNA: TGTGCCAGTAGTTACACCGTGGCGGGGCAGCCCCAGCATTTT. The rearrangement uses TRBV19 and TRBJ1-5; D is ambiguous. Germline CDR1 is LNHDA and CDR2 is SQIVND (reference sequence). There are 14 residues in the CDR3. Trimming shortened V by 5 bases and J by 7 bases, and 15 bases separated the two germline ends.

The V call is TRBV7-3, the J call TRBJ2-7; 12 nucleotides agree with TRBD2. The CDR3 length is 15 residues. After removal of 5 bases from V and 7 bases from J, the junction contained 9 bases not matched to a gene. CDR1 is SGHTA and CDR2 is FQGTGA in the germline V gene. CDR3: CASSPRLAGVGEQYF. The CDR3 region has the DNA TGTGCCAGCAGCCCGCGACTAGCGGGAGTGGGGGAGCAGTACTTC.

This clone was recorded once. The chain joins TRBV6-5 to TRBJ1-6; D possibly corresponds to TRBD1 (5 bases). V gave up 2 bases and J gave up 3 bases, with 8 bases separating them. Per germline, CDR1 MNHEY and CDR2 SVGAGI. The CDR3 has 15 amino acids. CDR3 bases: TGTGCCAGCAGTTACAGGGGAGACTATAATTCACCCCTCCACTTT. This gives the protein CASSYRGDYNSPLHF.

This clone was picked up one time. This chain uses TRBV12-5 with TRBJ1-1; the D is unclear. There are 16 residues in the CDR3. Germline V gives CDR1 LGHNT, CDR2 FRNRAP. V was clipped by 0 bases and J by 0 bases, with 11 bases between them. The CDR3 region is CASGLVVGHMNTEAFF. The DNA of the CDR3 is TGTGCTAGTGGTTTGGTAGTAGGCCACATGAACACTGAAGCTTTCTTT.

This sequence joins TRBV7-3 and TRBJ2-2; D is perhaps TRBD1 (5 bases). The CDR3 runs 15 residues. Trimming pared 0 bases from V and 4 bases from J, leaving 9 bases between. Germline assignment: CDR1 SGHTA and CDR2 FQGTGA. In nucleotides, the CDR3 is TGTGCCAGCAGCTTAACAGGGGCCCGCACCGGGGAGCTGTTTTTT. It encodes CASSLTGARTGELFF.

The chain recombines TRBV2 with TRBJ2-6, with TRBD1 identical over 7 bases. V trimming: 8 bases; J trimming: 2 bases; junction bases outside the gene matches: 15. The CDR3 loop spans 18 amino acids. The V gene's germline CDR1 is SNHLY and CDR2 FYNNEI. CDR3 region: CASLLRKDRSTGANVLTF. The DNA of the CDR3 is TGTGCCAGCCTTCTGAGGAAGGACAGGTCGACTGGGGCCAACGTCCTGACTTTC.

V usage is TRBV3-1 (or the pseudogene TRBV3-2) and J usage is TRBJ2-7; 10 bases agree with TRBD2. The CDR3 length is 17 residues. Germline V lookup: CDR1 LGHDT, CDR2 YNNKEL (reference sequence). V lost 6 bases and J lost 5; bases outside the gene matches: 16. The CDR3 is CASSSNFGLAERHEQYF. The CDR3 DNA follows: TGTGCCAGCAGTTCTAATTTCGGACTAGCGGAGAGACACGAGCAGTACTTC.

The rearrangement links TRBV2 to TRBJ2-7, with TRBD2 matching 9 bases. Losses at the gene ends were 3 bases for V and 3 bases for J; bases not matched to a gene: 12. This CDR3 is 17 amino acids long. Germline loops: CDR1 SNHLY, CDR2 FYNNEI. This CDR3 is CASSDISGRTLGYEQYF. In DNA, the CDR3 is TGTGCCAGCAGTGATATAAGCGGGAGGACCCTCGGCTACGAGCAGTACTTC.